This T cell receptor (beta chain) was sequenced for a study of T cells in Graves' hyperthyroidism and ophthalmopathy. General study points: The model predicted ophthalmopathy a median roughly 6.3 months before onset. Ophthalmopathy was told apart from stable hyperthyroidism by a 13 V-J model.

Germline V gene data show CDR1 as SEHNR and CDR2 as FQNEAQ (reference sequence). Trimming cost V 3 bases and J 0 bases; bases outside gene matches: 4. This CDR3 has 15 residues. This clonotype was seen ten or more times. Antigen unknown. Clinical symptoms, serum thyroxine, TRAb, thyroid ultrasound and orbital computed tomography informed diagnoses. RNA transcripts were the template for amplifying TCR beta CDR3 regions. TCR CDR3 regions were first amplified by RT-PCR with HTBI primers. TCRdb recomputed calls from the multiplex PCR reads with MiXCR, one row per CDR3 protein. This table holds approximately 500,000 distinct CDR3 sequences, 46% found once.

This sequence was found in a woman under 30 with Graves' hyperthyroidism. Sequencing was carried out using peripheral blood or thyroid tissue (not recorded which). The rearrangement links TRBV7-9 to TRBJ2-7, with 8 bases matching TRBD2. The CDR3 reads CASSFLAGFSYEQYF. Written as DNA, the CDR3 is TGTGCCAGCAGCTTTCTAGCGGGCTTCTCCTACGAGCAGTACTTC.